This is a list of T cell receptor beta chains from one sample in a study of immune cell composition in non-small cell lung cancer. Profiled with immunoSEQ multiplex PCR; TCRdb holds only in-frame clones, not every one. The sample comprises roughly 5,000 clones, around 81% of which are singletons, and over 9.5% rests with the top ten. Sequencing was performed on lung tumor tissue. These receptors were taken from a human donor with non-small cell lung cancer. The CDR3 runs from the conserved cysteine through the conserved F or W. The order of the fields is J gene, clone size, V gene, D gene, CDR3 DNA, CDR3 protein. The D gene is left open where the match is weak. Only some rows state a clone size, as once, few, many or a class for expanded clones.

TRBJ1-1	NA	TRBV6-1	NA	TGTGCCAGCAGTCTAGACTTATATAGCCCAGCTTTCTTT	CASSLDLYSPAFF
TRBJ2-1	once	TRBV2	TRBD1	TGTGCCAGCAGCCTCCGGACAGGGATATACAATGAGCAGTTCTTC	CASSLRTGIYNEQFF
TRBJ1-2	NA	TRBV25-1	TRBD1	TGTGCCAGCAGTGAATTACAGGGGAGGTCGAGTGGCTACACCTTC	CASSELQGRSSGYTF
TRBJ2-5	NA	TRBV15	TRBD2	TGTGCCACCAGCAGTAGCGGGGGGTACCAAGAGACCCAGTACTTC	CATSSSGGYQETQYF
TRBJ2-7	few	TRBV5-5	TRBD1	TGTGCCAGCAGCCCTAGACAGGGTTGGCCCTACGAGCAGTACTTC	CASSPRQGWPYEQYF
TRBJ1-4	NA	TRBV11-2	NA	TGTGCCAGCAGCTTGAATGGGCGAAATGAAAAACTGTTTTTT	CASSLNGRNEKLFF
TRBJ1-6	few	TRBV19	TRBD1	TGTGCCAGTAGGGGGACAGGGGGTGCCCTCCACTTT	CASRGTGGALHF
TRBJ2-2	NA	TRBV2	NA	TGTGCCAGCAGACGGACCCCGGGGTCCGGGGAGCTGTTTTTT	CASRRTPGSGELFF
TRBJ1-2	NA	TRBV4-3	TRBD1	TGCGCCAGCAGCCGTTCGACAGGGGTGACGTACCACTATGGCTACACCTTC	CASSRSTGVTYHYGYTF
TRBJ1-1	few	TRBV9	NA	TGTGCCAGCAGCAGCAACAACGGGGTTGCCACTGAAGCTTTCTTT	CASSSNNGVATEAFF
TRBJ2-1	NA	TRBV9	TRBD2	TGTGCCAGCAGCGTATTTGGTAGCGGGGCAGGTGACAATGAGCAGTTCTTC	CASSVFGSGAGDNEQFF
TRBJ2-3	once	TRBV2	TRBD1	TGTGCCAGCACCGGACAGGGGGCTAGCACAGATACGCAGTATTTT	CASTGQGASTDTQYF
TRBJ2-2	NA	TRBV9	TRBD2	TGTGCCAGCAGCGTAGGTTCATTAGCGGGAGCCACCGGGGAGCTGTTTTTT	CASSVGSLAGATGELFF
TRBJ2-7	NA	TRBV6-6	TRBD2	TGTGCCAGCAGTTACACGGGACTAAACTACGAGCAGTACTTC	CASSYTGLNYEQYF
TRBJ1-1	NA	TRBV5-1	NA	TGCGCCAGCAGCACGACAGTTACCAGCGGGGCTTTCTTT	CASSTTVTSGAFF
TRBJ1-2	NA	TRBV10-3	TRBD1	TGTGCCATCAGTCCCACAACTCTCGGACAGGGAGATGGCTACACCTTC	CAISPTTLGQGDGYTF
TRBJ1-5	NA	TRBV11-2	NA	TGTGCCAGCAGCATCTCCGGGACAACCAATCAGCCCCAGCATTTT	CASSISGTTNQPQHF
TRBJ2-2	NA	TRBV7-3	TRBD2	TGTGCCAGTTCAATGGGACTAAACACCGGGGAGCTGTTTTTT	CASSMGLNTGELFF
TRBJ2-1	NA	TRBV25-1	NA	TGTGCCAGCAGTGACTCCGGCGCGACTTACAATGAGCAGTTCTTC	CASSDSGATYNEQFF
TRBJ1-6	NA	TRBV7-8	NA	TGTGCCAGCAGCTTAGCAGCGGGACGGGGGGATTCACCCCTCCACTTT	CASSLAAGRGDSPLHF
TRBJ2-7	NA	TRBV7-2	TRBD1	TGTGCCAGCAGCTTATCAACAGGGGGACGAGGCTACGAGCAGTACTTC	CASSLSTGGRGYEQYF
TRBJ2-5	NA	TRBV7-9	TRBD2	TGTGCCAGCAGCCCCGGGACTAGCGGGGACCAAGAGACCCAGTACTTC	CASSPGTSGDQETQYF
TRBJ1-5	NA	TRBV4-2	TRBD1	TGTGCCAGCAGCCCTTGGGGGCAGGGGGATCAGCCCCAGCATTTT	CASSPWGQGDQPQHF
TRBJ2-7	NA	TRBV5-1	NA	TGCGCCAGCAGCTTGGAGGCGGGACCTACCTACGAGCAGTACTTC	CASSLEAGPTYEQYF
TRBJ2-5	NA	TRBV7-2	TRBD2	TGTGCCAGCAGCTCGAACAACTGGGACTATGATAAGTACTTC	CASSSNNWDYDKYF
TRBJ1-2	NA	TRBV5-1	NA	TGCGCCAGCAGCCCCGGGGAGGGTAACTATGGCTACACCTTC	CASSPGEGNYGYTF
TRBJ2-5	NA	TRBV7-2	TRBD2	TGTGCCAGCAGCCTTGGGGGGACTACGGAAGAGACCCAGTACTTC	CASSLGGTTEETQYF
TRBJ2-7	once	TRBV2	NA	TGTGCCAGCAGTGACCCTGCCTACGAGCAGTACTTC	CASSDPAYEQYF
TRBJ2-1	NA	TRBV5-1	TRBD1	TGCGCCAGCAGCTTGGTGGGACAGGGGCTCAATGAGCAGTTCTTC	CASSLVGQGLNEQFF
TRBJ2-3	NA	TRBV30	NA	TGTGCCTGGAGTGGAGTTGGAGTTGCGCAGTATTTT	CAWSGVGVAQYF
TRBJ1-5	NA	TRBV6-1	NA	TGTGCCAGCAGTGAAACAGGTTTTGGCAATCAGCCCCAGCATTTT	CASSETGFGNQPQHF
TRBJ2-1	NA	TRBV27	TRBD2	TGTGCCAGCAGTCCCGGCGGGGGGGTTAGCGGGAGGGGGAATGAGCAGTTCTTC	CASSPGGGVSGRGNEQFF
TRBJ1-5	NA	TRBV6-1	TRBD1	TGTGCCACCCGGGGACAGAGCAATCAGCCCCAGCATTTT	CATRGQSNQPQHF
TRBJ1-2	NA	TRBV9	TRBD1	TGTGCCAGCAGCGAGGGGACAGGGGGTTTAGCTAACTATGGCTACACCTTC	CASSEGTGGLANYGYTF
TRBJ2-1	NA	TRBV19	TRBD1	TGTGCCAGTAGTCCCTACGCTACAGGGGGAAGGAATGAGCAGTTCTTC	CASSPYATGGRNEQFF
TRBJ1-2	NA	TRBV7-9	TRBD1	TGTGCCAGCAGCGCCGACAGGGGAACTAACTATGGCTACACCTTC	CASSADRGTNYGYTF
TRBJ2-2	NA	TRBV25-1	NA	TGTGCCAGCAGAGCCGAGGGTGGCGGGGAGCTGTTTTTT	CASRAEGGGELFF
TRBJ1-2	NA	TRBV6-1	NA	TGTGCCAGCAGTGATTGGGGGCTCGGCTATGGCTACACCTTC	CASSDWGLGYGYTF
TRBJ1-1	NA	TRBV19	TRBD1	TGTGCCAGTAGTTTTCGACAGGGAGCTTTCTTT	CASSFRQGAFF
TRBJ1-1	NA	TRBV6-5	NA	TGTGCCAGCCCAAGCGGAGGGCTCAGGACTGAAGCTTTCTTT	CASPSGGLRTEAFF
TRBJ2-7	NA	TRBV7-2	NA	TGTGCCAGCAGACTAACAGGGAACTCCTACGAGCAGTACTTC	CASRLTGNSYEQYF
TRBJ1-6	NA	TRBV5-1	TRBD1	TGCGCCAGCAGCGAAACCGGGACAGAGAATTCACCCCTCCACTTT	CASSETGTENSPLHF
TRBJ2-2	NA	TRBV25-1	TRBD2	TGTGCCAGCAGCCCGGGACTAGCGGTTACCGGGGAGCTGTTTTTT	CASSPGLAVTGELFF
TRBJ1-5	NA	TRBV6-6	TRBD1	TGTGCCAGCAGGGGGGACAGGGGGCCAGGACAGCCCCAGCATTTT	CASRGDRGPGQPQHF
TRBJ2-5	NA	TRBV6-4	TRBD2	TGTGCCAGGACTAGCGGGGGGCAAGAGACCCAGTACTTC	CARTSGGQETQYF
TRBJ1-2	NA	TRBV7-2	NA	TGTGCCAGCAGCTCTTGGAGGGGCGGGGGCCCCTATGGCTACACCTTC	CASSSWRGGGPYGYTF
TRBJ2-7	NA	TRBV7-2	TRBD1	TGTGCCAGCAGCTCGCGACAGGGATCATACGAGCAGTACTTC	CASSSRQGSYEQYF
TRBJ2-7	few	TRBV19	NA	TGTGCCAGTAGTCCCGGGCCCCGGGGTGACTACGAGCAGTACTTC	CASSPGPRGDYEQYF
TRBJ2-7	NA	TRBV27	TRBD2	TGTGCCAGCTCCTTAGCGGGGGCCTCCTACGAGCAGTACTTC	CASSLAGASYEQYF
TRBJ1-5	few	TRBV27	NA	TGTGCCAGCAGTTTTGGACAAAATCAGCCCCAGCATTTT	CASSFGQNQPQHF
TRBJ2-7	NA	TRBV10-3	TRBD1	TGTGCCATCAGTGAGCTGGACAGGGTAGGTGAGCAGTACTTC	CAISELDRVGEQYF